This entry lists 22 T cell receptor beta chains sequenced from one sample in a study of cytomegalovirus exposure and HLA in healthy donors. A multiplex PCR was run with 60 Vbeta primers and 13 Jbeta primers. The assay was immunoSEQ multiplex PCR, and TCRdb's table has in-frame clones only and misses some. The sample has 65,000 to 85,000 clones, 65% to 70% seen once. The sample taken for sequencing was PBMCs. Receptor source: a woman in her twenties or thirties in good health and CMV-seronegative.

J is TRBJ2-2 and V is TRBV6-1, with 7 bases aligning to TRBD2. Germline loops: CDR1 MNHNS, CDR2 SASEGT. CDR3 length equals 14 residues. Trimming removed 3 bases from V and 5 bases from J; junction bases left unmatched: 3. CDR3 amino acids: CASSDWGGTGELFF. The DNA of the CDR3 is TGTGCCAGCAGTGACTGGGGGGGAACCGGGGAGCTGTTTTTT.

The rearrangement joins TRBV5-4 to TRBJ1-2; 9 bases fit TRBD1. CDR3 length: 15 residues. Germline CDR1 and CDR2: SGHNT and YYREEE (reference sequence). The junction had 3 bases not matched to a gene; V was cut back by 1 base and J by 2 bases. CDR3 nucleotides: TGTGCCAGCAGCTTGAGAACAGGGGGCAACTATGGCTACACCTTC. Translation gives CASSLRTGGNYGYTF.

The chain combines TRBV2 with TRBJ1-6; D gene unclear. CDR1 SNHLY and CDR2 FYNNEI come from the germline V gene. Between the trimmed V and J ends, which lost 2 bases and 6 bases, there was a span of 11 bases. The CDR3 length is 15 residues. CDR3 in DNA: TGTGCCAGCAGTGAACTTCGGGAGGGTAATTCACCCCTCCACTTT. Translation gives CASSELREGNSPLHF.

The rearrangement joins TRBV29-1 to TRBJ2-5; 7 bases line up with TRBD1. This CDR3 is built from 13 residues. Looked up from germline, CDR1 is SQVTM and CDR2 is ANQGSEA. J lost 4 bases, V lost 1 base, and 3 bases had no gene match. DNA of the CDR3: TGCAGCGTTGAAGGTGCAGGGGGAGAGACCCAGTACTTC. Translated, it gives CSVEGAGGETQYF.

This chain joins TRBV11-2 and TRBJ2-7, with a weak D call TRBD1 (5 bases). From germline, CDR1 is SGHAT and CDR2 FQNNGV. The CDR3 runs to 14 residues. V was pared by 2 bases and J by 5 bases, with 13 bases between. As DNA, the CDR3 is TGTGCCAGCAGCTTAAGCAGGGCTAGTAACGAGCAGTACTTC. This encodes CASSLSRASNEQYF.

The chain carries TRBV4-3 and TRBJ2-1; the match to TRBD1 covers 9 bases. The CDR3 has 17 residues. Per the germline V gene, CDR1 is LGHNA and CDR2 is YSLEER. Trimming removed 0 bases from V and 8 bases from J; junction bases left unmatched: 11. The CDR3 DNA sequence: TGCGCCAGCAGCCAAGATTTGACCGGGACAGGGAGGCATGAGCAGTTCTTC. It encodes CASSQDLTGTGRHEQFF.

The chain uses TRBV29-1 and TRBJ2-5, with D maybe TRBD2 (5 bases). The CDR3 runs to 13 residues. V lost 1 base and J 5 bases, leaving 11 bases between the germline ends. Germline CDR1 SQVTM, CDR2 ANQGSEA. The CDR3 DNA reads TGCAGCGTTGAAGGTAGAGGGTGGGAGACCCAGTACTTC. Amino acid sequence: CSVEGRGWETQYF.

V and J are TRBV6-6 and TRBJ1-5, with 11 bases fitting TRBD1. V was clipped by 3 bases and J by 6 bases; unmatched bases: 1. Germline CDR1 is MNHNY and CDR2 is SVGAGI (reference sequence). CDR3 size: 14 residues. The CDR3 region has the DNA TGTGCCAGCAGTTATGGGACAGGGGGTCAGCCCCAGCATTTT. This translates into CASSYGTGGQPQHF.

The V gene is TRBV7-2, the J gene TRBJ2-1; D may be TRBD1 (6 bases). CDR1 SGHTA and CDR2 FQGNSA come from the germline V gene. This CDR3 has 13 residues. The V and J ends lost 3 bases and 7 bases respectively, with 10 bases between them. The CDR3 region is CASSLNRENEQFF. CDR3 coding DNA: TGTGCCAGCAGCTTGAACAGGGAAAATGAGCAGTTCTTC.

The chain has TRBV5-1 and TRBJ1-2; a weak D match, TRBD1 (6 bases). Trimming shortened V by 9 bases and J by 7 bases, and 22 bases separated the two germline ends. CDR1 SGHRS and CDR2 YFSETQ come from the germline V gene. The CDR3 contains 14 residues. This CDR3 reads CATATGREGGGYTF. CDR3 bases: TGCGCCACCGCTACGGGACGGGAAGGGGGTGGCTACACCTTC.

The rearrangement links TRBV4-1 to TRBJ1-3, with D possibly being TRBD1 (5 bases). V was shortened by 2 bases and J by 2 bases, with 16 bases between the two germline ends. Germline V gene sequence: CDR1 MGHRA, CDR2 YSYEKL. The CDR3 consists of 17 residues. The CDR3 DNA follows: TGCGCCAGCAGCCAAAGTGCGGTAGCGGGACCTGGAAACACCATATATTTT. This sequence encodes CASSQSAVAGPGNTIYF.

This chain links TRBV5-1 with TRBJ2-7; D is undetermined. Germline V gene data show CDR1 as SGHRS and CDR2 as YFSETQ. The CDR3 consists of 13 residues. The V end was cut by 0 bases, the J end by 3 bases, with 7 bases between. The CDR3: CASSLGQVYEQYF. CDR3 nucleotide sequence: TGCGCCAGCAGCTTGGGACAAGTCTACGAGCAGTACTTC.

The chain employs TRBV29-1 and TRBJ2-5; D might be TRBD1 (6 bases). Germline CDR1 reads SQVTM; CDR2 reads ANQGSEA. The CDR3 contains 14 residues. Trimming removed 3 bases at V and 1 base at J, with 12 bases between. The DNA for the CDR3 is TGCAGCGTTGACGGGACATTGGTCCAAGAGACCCAGTACTTC. Its protein product is CSVDGTLVQETQYF.

This clone has only a few counts. The genes are TRBV10-1 and TRBJ2-3, with D possibly being TRBD1 (5 bases). This CDR3 contains 16 residues. V lost 2 bases and J lost 0, with 12 bases in between. Germline CDR1 WNHNN, CDR2 SYGVQD (reference sequence). The CDR3 DNA reads TGCGCCAGCAGTGAGAAAGGGGTCCCTAGCACAGATACGCAGTATTTT. The encoded protein is CASSEKGVPSTDTQYF.

The V and J genes are TRBV4-1 and TRBJ1-6; D is possibly TRBD1 (6 bases). The V end was cut by 3 bases, the J end by 0 bases, with 24 bases between. CDR1 and CDR2 (germline): MGHRA, YSYEKL. The CDR3 has 21 amino acids. This CDR3 is CASSHALSQDRPSSYNSPLHF. The CDR3 bases are TGCGCCAGCAGCCATGCACTATCCCAGGACAGACCAAGCTCCTATAATTCACCCCTCCACTTT.

The rearrangement uses TRBV7-6 and TRBJ1-2; the match to TRBD1 covers 11 bases. Germline CDR1 is SGHVS and CDR2 is FNYEAQ. V was pared by 5 bases and J by 7 bases, with 12 bases of the junction left unmatched. The CDR3 totals 16 residues. This CDR3 reads CASSPNPRDRGGGYTF. In nucleotides, the CDR3 is TGTGCCAGCAGCCCCAACCCCCGGGACAGGGGGGGTGGCTACACCTTC.

The chain is built from TRBV6-6 and TRBJ1-2, with D perhaps TRBD1 (6 bases). This CDR3 is built from 15 residues. V shed 0 bases and J shed 4 bases, with 12 bases lying between them. Germline V gene data show CDR1 as MNHNY and CDR2 as SVGAGI (reference sequence). CDR3 protein: CASSYSNRAGYGYTF. CDR3 in DNA: TGTGCCAGCAGTTACTCCAACAGGGCGGGCTATGGCTACACCTTC.

V and J are TRBV5-5 and TRBJ2-7; 11 bases are shared with TRBD1. The germline gives CDR1 SGHKS, CDR2 YYEKEE (reference sequence). This CDR3 comprises 16 residues. The V and J ends lost 5 bases and 3 bases, in that order; junction bases with no gene match: 10. CDR3 nucleotides: TGTGCCAGCAGTCCTACCGGACAGGGGGCCTTCTACGAGCAGTACTTC. This codes for CASSPTGQGAFYEQYF.

The chain uses TRBV7-8 and TRBJ2-6, with 8 nucleotides matching TRBD2. The trim removed 5 bases at V and 3 bases at J, leaving 3 bases unmatched. Germline values: CDR1 SGHVS, CDR2 FQNEAQ. There are 15 residues in the CDR3. The CDR3: CASSIRGGGANVLTF. The CDR3 DNA sequence: TGTGCCAGCAGCATACGGGGGGGTGGGGCCAACGTCCTGACTTTC.

The gene calls are TRBV9 and TRBJ2-3, with 13 bases aligning to TRBD2. The V segment lost 2 bases and the J segment 6 bases; nucleotides outside the gene matches: 9. Germline V CDR1 and CDR2: SGDLS, YYNGEE. The length of the CDR3 is 17 residues. The CDR3 DNA is TGTGCCAGCAGCGTCGGACTAGCGGGGGACCGGATGGATACGCAGTATTTT. It translates to CASSVGLAGDRMDTQYF.

The chain carries TRBV6-1 and TRBJ2-5; D ambiguous. The CDR3 covers 12 residues. Germline CDR1 is MNHNS and CDR2 is SASEGT. Trimming stripped 8 bases from V and 2 bases from J, with 9 bases between. In DNA form, the CDR3 reads TGTGCCAGCGCAGGAATTCAAGAGACCCAGTACTTC. It translates to CASAGIQETQYF.

The chain joins TRBV10-3 to TRBJ1-1; 8 bases align to TRBD1. This CDR3 has 13 amino acids. CDR1 and CDR2 from the germline V gene are ENHRY and SYGVKD. The junction had 5 bases not matched to a gene; V was cut back by 6 bases and J by 5 bases. CDR3 protein: CAISGQGETEAFF. CDR3 bases: TGTGCCATCAGCGGACAGGGAGAAACTGAAGCTTTCTTT.